The 20 T cell receptor beta chains below all came from one sample that was sequenced in a study of blood T cell repertoires in COVID-19. Repertoires were generated with immunoSEQ multiplex PCR, while TCRdb's copy carries only in-frame clones and drops some. The sample includes about 66,000 clones, 80% of them seen just once. Sequenced material: peripheral blood. These receptors were collected from a human donor in a cohort sampled during active COVID-19.

V and J are TRBV27 and TRBJ2-5; 8 bases agree with TRBD1. V lost 5 bases and J lost 3; bases outside the gene matches: 8. Germline V gives CDR1 MNHEY, CDR2 SMNVEV (reference sequence). This CDR3 contains 15 residues. CDR3 bases: TGTGCCAGCAGTGGGTTCGACAGGGGAAAAGAGACCCAGTACTTC. It yields the protein CASSGFDRGKETQYF.

J is TRBJ1-2 and V is TRBV5-4; TRBD1 is a possible D gene (6 bases). CDR3 size: 13 residues. Germline CDR1 is SGHNT and CDR2 is YYREEE (reference sequence). The V end lost 4 bases, the J end lost 8 bases, and 15 bases lay between the germline ends. Here the CDR3 DNA reads TGTGCCAGCAGCACTGCCGGGACACAGGGCTACACCTTC. Translation: CASSTAGTQGYTF.

This clone turned up a few times. The V gene is TRBV27, the J gene TRBJ1-1, with TRBD1 matching over 7 bases. The CDR3 sequence is 16 residues long. V gave up 4 bases and J gave up 1 base; unmatched junction bases: 9. CDR1 and CDR2 from the germline V gene are MNHEY and SMNVEV (reference sequence). The CDR3 sequence is CASSSRPDRRNTEAFF. CDR3 DNA: TGTGCCAGCAGTTCCCGACCGGACAGGCGGAACACTGAAGCTTTCTTT.

This clone was detected only once. The chain combines TRBV30 with TRBJ2-7, with 9 bases matching TRBD1. CDR1 and CDR2 from the germline V gene are GTSNPN and SVGIG (reference sequence). V lost 3 bases and J lost 7; bases outside the gene matches: 10. The CDR3 contains 14 residues. The CDR3 loop reads CAWRGPGTGLEQYF. The CDR3 DNA is TGTGCCTGGAGAGGTCCCGGGACAGGGTTGGAGCAGTACTTC.

The rearrangement joins TRBV5-4 to TRBJ1-2; D is perhaps TRBD1 (5 bases). Germline assignment: CDR1 SGHNT and CDR2 YYREEE (reference sequence). The CDR3 covers 16 residues. V was trimmed by 4 bases and J by 0 bases, leaving 16 bases between them. The CDR3 region is CASSPGSTLANYGYTF. The CDR3 nucleotides read TGTGCCAGCAGCCCAGGGTCGACTTTAGCTAACTATGGCTACACCTTC.

The CDR3 region has the DNA TGTGCCAGCAGCCAACCCGATGCGGCGGGTAACTATGGCTACACCTTC. Translation gives CASSQPDAAGNYGYTF. The V call is TRBV4-2, the J call TRBJ1-2; D is unresolved. CDR3 size: 16 residues. CDR1 and CDR2 (germline): LGHNA, YNFKEQ. The V end was cut by 2 bases, the J end by 1 base, with 14 bases between.

In its sample, this clone was seen a few times. The J gene is TRBJ2-1, the V gene TRBV7-6; D uncertain. Trimming pared 1 base from V and 9 bases from J, leaving 10 bases between. CDR1 and CDR2 (germline): SGHVS, FNYEAQ. The CDR3 spans 13 residues. CDR3 amino acids: CASSLGSPSEQFF. The CDR3 nucleotides read TGTGCCAGCAGCTTAGGATCCCCCAGTGAGCAGTTCTTC.

The chain carries TRBV4-1 and TRBJ2-1, with 10 bases fitting TRBD2. The V gene end was trimmed by 1 base and the J gene end by 6 bases; junction bases not matched to a gene: 9. The CDR3 loop spans 17 amino acids. Germline CDR1 is MGHRA and CDR2 is YSYEKL. For the CDR3, the DNA is TGCGCCAGCAGCCAAGGTGCGGCTAGCGGGAGACGCAATGAGCAGTTCTTC. It translates to CASSQGAASGRRNEQFF.

The rearrangement links TRBV15 to TRBJ1-4; possibly TRBD1 for D (5 bases). Trimming pared 1 base from V and 2 bases from J, leaving 20 bases between. The length of the CDR3 is 19 residues. Germline loops: CDR1 LNHNV, CDR2 YYDKDF (reference sequence). The CDR3 loop is CATSRGRGATSFTNEKLFF. The CDR3 DNA follows: TGTGCCACCAGCAGAGGAAGGGGCGCAACGTCCTTCACTAATGAAAAACTGTTTTTT. Using reference TRBV15 and TRBJ1-4 for the parts outside the CDR3, the full variable domain is DAMVIQNPRYQVTQFGKPVTLSCSQTLNHNVMYWYQQKSSQAPKLLFHYYDKDFNNEADTPDNFQSRRPNTSFCFLDIRSPGLGDTAMYLCATSRGRGATSFTNEKLFFGSGTQLSVL.

V and J are TRBV9 and TRBJ1-1; D is unclear. Trimming removed 0 bases from V and 1 base from J, with 7 bases in between. Germline CDR1 reads SGDLS; CDR2 reads YYNGEE. The CDR3 has 14 amino acids. In DNA, the CDR3 is TGTGCCAGCAGCGTAGTTGTACAGAACACTGAAGCTTTCTTT. As protein: CASSVVVQNTEAFF.

The CDR3 is CASSRRQGTFNEQFF. Written as DNA, the CDR3 is TGTGCCAGCAGCCGGCGACAGGGAACTTTCAATGAGCAGTTCTTC. V gene TRBV13 combines with J gene TRBJ2-1; 7 bases map to TRBD1. This CDR3 spans 15 amino acids. The J segment lost 6 bases and the V segment lost 5 bases, leaving 10 bases of the junction unmatched. Germline-derived CDR1 and CDR2 are PRHDT and FYEKMQ (reference sequence).

The chain couples TRBV27 to TRBJ2-6; 12 bases line up with TRBD1. CDR1 is MNHEY and CDR2 is SMNVEV in the germline V gene (reference sequence). With V trimmed by 4 bases and J by 4 bases, 5 bases remained unmatched. The CDR3 length is 17 residues. The CDR3 protein is CASSSGQGAYGANVLTF. CDR3 sequence (DNA): TGTGCCAGCAGTTCGGGACAGGGGGCTTACGGGGCCAACGTCCTGACTTTC.

The chain links TRBV27 to TRBJ2-7; weak D call: TRBD1 (6 bases). This CDR3 region has 18 residues. CDR1 and CDR2 from the germline V gene are MNHEY and SMNVEV (reference sequence). V was trimmed by 0 bases and J by 0 bases, leaving 18 bases between them. CDR3 nucleotide sequence: TGTGCCAGCAGTTTATCGCCCCTAGGCAGGGGAAGCTCCTACGAGCAGTACTTC. Translation: CASSLSPLGRGSSYEQYF.

V gene TRBV3-1 (or the pseudogene TRBV3-2) combines with J gene TRBJ2-3; D is possibly TRBD2 (7 bases). V shed 2 bases and J shed 6 bases, with 18 bases lying between them. CDR1 is LGHDT, CDR2 YNNKEL, per germline (reference sequence). The CDR3 spans 16 residues. CDR3 loop: CASSQRRGAKDDTQYF. CDR3 in DNA: TGTGCCAGCAGCCAACGTCGGGGGGCGAAGGACGATACGCAGTATTTT.

This chain's CDR3 is CASSLGTGGFYGYTF. CDR3 DNA sequence: TGCGCCAGCAGCTTGGGGACAGGGGGCTTCTATGGCTACACCTTC. This rearrangement joins TRBV5-1 to TRBJ1-2; TRBD1 agrees at 11 bases. Per the germline V gene, CDR1 is SGHRS and CDR2 is YFSETQ. The CDR3 is 15 amino acids. The trim removed 0 bases at V and 4 bases at J, leaving 2 bases unmatched. Variable domain in full (rest from reference TRBV5-1 and TRBJ1-2): KAGVTQTPRYLIKTRGQQVTLSCSPISGHRSVSWYQQTPGQGLQFLFEYFSETQRNKGNFPGRFSGRQFSNSRSEMNVSTLELGDSALYLCASSLGTGGFYGYTFGSGTRLTVV.

The J gene is TRBJ2-5, the V gene TRBV28; possible D gene TRBD2, 6 bases. The germline gives CDR1 MDHEN, CDR2 SYDVKM. V was trimmed by 5 bases and J by 5 bases, leaving 21 bases between them. The CDR3 runs 16 residues. The CDR3 nucleotides are TGTGCCAGCAGTCATCTGTGGGGGGTATTCAAGGAGACCCAGTACTTC. It is translated as CASSHLWGVFKETQYF.

The genes are TRBV4-3 and TRBJ2-7; a possible D gene is TRBD2 (7 bases). V was cut by 0 bases and J by 0 bases, with 15 bases left in between. The CDR3 contains 17 residues. Germline lookup yields CDR1 LGHNA and CDR2 YSLEER. In nucleotides, the CDR3 is TGCGCCAGCAGCCAAGAGTGGGGGCGGGGGAGCTCCTACGAGCAGTACTTC. The encoded protein is CASSQEWGRGSSYEQYF.

This chain connects TRBV5-8 to TRBJ2-7; no firm D call. The CDR3 consists of 14 residues. V lost 0 bases and J lost 0, with 7 bases in between. In germline, CDR1 is SGHTS, CDR2 YDEGEE. CDR3 region: CASSLDVASYEQYF. The CDR3 nucleotides are TGTGCCAGCAGCTTGGATGTAGCCTCCTACGAGCAGTACTTC.

The chain employs TRBV28 and TRBJ1-5, with 8 nucleotides matching TRBD1. This CDR3 has 15 amino acids. After removal of 1 base from V and 3 bases from J, the junction contained 2 bases not matched to a gene. Germline V gene sequence: CDR1 MDHEN, CDR2 SYDVKM. As DNA, the CDR3 is TGTGCCAGCAGTTTATTGGGACAGGACAATCAGCCCCAGCATTTT. Translating gives CASSLLGQDNQPQHF.

This clone was picked up one time. The gene calls are TRBV5-4 and TRBJ2-6; maybe TRBD2 (6 bases). CDR1 is SGHNT, CDR2 YYREEE, per germline (reference sequence). The ends were cut back, 7 bases at V and 3 bases at J, with 17 bases in the middle. The CDR3 runs to 16 residues. In DNA, the CDR3 is TGTGCCAGCTCCCCTGGGGGGTTCGGTGGGGCCAACGTCCTGACTTTC. Its protein product is CASSPGGFGGANVLTF.